The clone carrying this T cell receptor (beta chain) was seen more than once but under ten times. Its antigen is still unknown. The record originates from a study of CD8 T cells in ankylosing spondylitis. V was pared by 5 bases and J by 5 bases, with 9 bases of the junction left unmatched. The CDR3 has 15 residues. Per the germline V gene, CDR1 is LNHNV and CDR2 is YYDKDF (reference sequence). Whole-study findings and limits: There was a TCR beta motif, made of several highly homologous variants, that appeared characteristic of ankylosing spondylitis blood. In peripheral blood, disease-linked CD8+ clones occurred at relatively low frequencies.

TCRdb processed the 5' RACE reads anew with MiXCR; each CDR3 protein has one entry. The table has fewer than 750,000 distinct CDR3 sequences, around 20% seen once. V gene TRBV15 combines with J gene TRBJ2-1; 7 bases match TRBD1. The source of this sequence is a male donor with ankylosing spondylitis. What was sequenced was blood, either unsorted or a sorted T cell fraction (not recorded which). This CDR3 reads CATSFSGTVHNEQFF. CDR3 in DNA: TGTGCCACCAGCTTCTCCGGGACAGTACACAATGAGCAGTTCTTC.